This T cell receptor (beta chain) was captured in a study of shared clonotypes between healthy human individuals. Study-wide results and caveats: What naive subsets generally showed was a larger estimated richness than memory subsets showed.

The table came from immunoSEQ multiplex PCR; TCRdb's copy has only in-frame clones and leaves some out. The profile shows about 2,100,000 clones, roughly 91% of them singletons. On this clone itself: As yet, its antigen is unknown.

CD45RO-negative, CCR7-selected cells formed the naive CD8 fraction, which excluded terminally differentiated effector memory CD45RA+ cells. The length of the CDR3 is 15 residues. Germline-derived CDR1 and CDR2 are SGDLS and YYNGEE. V lost 1 base and J 7 bases, leaving 15 bases between the germline ends. The clonotype originates from a man between 18 and 35 years old in good health. Some clones in this sample may be carry-over from other donors' samples. Sequencing was carried out using naive CD8+ T cells from PBMCs. This rearrangement joins TRBV9 to TRBJ2-1; D gene uncertain. This CDR3 reads CASSVSGVGRNEQFF. DNA of the CDR3: TGTGCCAGCAGCGTATCGGGCGTAGGCCGGAATGAGCAGTTCTTC.